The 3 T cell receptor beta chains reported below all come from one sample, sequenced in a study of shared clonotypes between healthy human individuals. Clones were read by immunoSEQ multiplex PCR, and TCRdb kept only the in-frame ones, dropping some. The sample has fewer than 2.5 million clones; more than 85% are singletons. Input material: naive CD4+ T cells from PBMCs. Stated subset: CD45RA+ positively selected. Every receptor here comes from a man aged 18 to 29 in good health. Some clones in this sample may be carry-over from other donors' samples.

DNA for the CDR3: TGTGCCAGCAGTTTGAATCGGCGAGCAGATACGCAGTATTTT. It yields the protein CASSLNRRADTQYF. The chain recombines TRBV6-5 with TRBJ2-3, with D unresolved. The V end was cut by 4 bases, the J end by 4 bases, with 12 bases between. Per the germline V gene, CDR1 is MNHEY and CDR2 is SVGAGI. The CDR3 contains 14 residues.

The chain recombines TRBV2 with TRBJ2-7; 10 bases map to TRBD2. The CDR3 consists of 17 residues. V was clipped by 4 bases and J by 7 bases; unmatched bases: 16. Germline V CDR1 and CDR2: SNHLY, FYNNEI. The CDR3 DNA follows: TGTGCCAGCAGTGGAGGCAGAGGTAGCGGGAGGACGGGAGAGCAGTACTTC. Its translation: CASSGGRGSGRTGEQYF.

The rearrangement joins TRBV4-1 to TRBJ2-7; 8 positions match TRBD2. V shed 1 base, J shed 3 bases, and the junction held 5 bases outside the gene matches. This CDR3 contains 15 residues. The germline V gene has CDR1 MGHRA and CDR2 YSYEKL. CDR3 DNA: TGCGCCAGCAGCCAAGCGGGGACTAGAATCTACGAGCAGTACTTC. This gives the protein CASSQAGTRIYEQYF.